This paragraph reports one T cell receptor beta chain. What it binds is unknown. The data derive from a study of cytomegalovirus exposure and HLA in healthy donors. Primers for the PCR totalled 60 Vbeta and 13 Jbeta. Assay used: immunoSEQ multiplex PCR; TCRdb lists only in-frame clones, some missing. This repertoire shows fewer than 200,000 clones, roughly four fifths found once; its top ten account for roughly a tenth. General study results and limits: DRB1 showed the most TCR associations and HLA-C the fewest in a later analysis, as rates varied by HLA locus. Later, an analysis found that common viral pathogens appeared to be linked with several of the most significant clusters.

This clonotype was sampled from a man between 45 and 60 years old in good health and CMV-seropositive. Sequencing was performed on PBMCs.

CDR3 bases: TGTGCCAGCAGTTTGCTAGATGAGCAGTTCTTC. This gives the protein CASSLLDEQFF. The V and J genes are TRBV28 and TRBJ2-1, with no clear D. The length of the CDR3 is 11 residues. From germline, CDR1 is MDHEN and CDR2 SYDVKM. The V and J ends lost 3 bases and 8 bases respectively, with 5 bases between them.